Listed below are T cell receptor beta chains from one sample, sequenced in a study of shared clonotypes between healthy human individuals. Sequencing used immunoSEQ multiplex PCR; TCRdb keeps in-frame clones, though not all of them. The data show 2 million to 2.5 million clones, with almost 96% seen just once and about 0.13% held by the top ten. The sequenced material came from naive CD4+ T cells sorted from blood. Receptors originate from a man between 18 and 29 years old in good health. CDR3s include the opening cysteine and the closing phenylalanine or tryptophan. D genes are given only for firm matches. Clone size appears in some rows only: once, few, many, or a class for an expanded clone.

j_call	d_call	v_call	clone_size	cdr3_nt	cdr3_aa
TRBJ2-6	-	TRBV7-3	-	TGTGCCAGCAGCTTGGACTTGGACTCTGGGGCCAACGTCCTGACTTTC	CASSLDLDSGANVLTF
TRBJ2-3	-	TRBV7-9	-	TGTGCCAGCAGCCTACTAGGAGGACAGAGCACAGATACGCAGTATTTT	CASSLLGGQSTDTQYF
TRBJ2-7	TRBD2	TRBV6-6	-	TGTGCCAGCAGCCGCGGGAGGAAGCAGGACGAGCAGTACTTC	CASSRGRKQDEQYF
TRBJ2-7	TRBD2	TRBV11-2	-	TGTGCCAGCAGCTCGTTAGCGGGACGGTTAGGCGAGCAGTACTTC	CASSSLAGRLGEQYF
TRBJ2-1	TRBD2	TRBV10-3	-	TGTGCCATCAGTGAAGCTAGCGGGACGGTTGGGGAGCAGTTCTTC	CAISEASGTVGEQFF
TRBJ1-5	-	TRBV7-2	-	TGTGCCAGCAGCTCGTATCACAATCAGCCCCAGCATTTT	CASSSYHNQPQHF
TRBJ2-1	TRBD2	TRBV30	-	TGTGCCTGGAGTGTATCCCGGACTAGCGGGGGCCCTAATGAGCAGTTCTTC	CAWSVSRTSGGPNEQFF
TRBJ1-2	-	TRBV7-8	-	TGTGCCAGCAGCTTAGTCGTGGATAACTATGGCTACACCTTC	CASSLVVDNYGYTF
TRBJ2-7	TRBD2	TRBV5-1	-	TGCGCCAGCAGCTGGGGCGGGAGTTACGAGCAGTACTTC	CASSWGGSYEQYF
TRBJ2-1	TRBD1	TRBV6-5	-	TGTGCCAGCAGTGAGTACAGGGGGTACAATGAGCAGTTCTTC	CASSEYRGYNEQFF
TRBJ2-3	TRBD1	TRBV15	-	TGTGCCACCAGCAGAGACTGGACAGGGGGCGTGGATACGCAGTATTTT	CATSRDWTGGVDTQYF
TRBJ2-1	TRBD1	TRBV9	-	TGTGCCAGCAGCGTAGCCCCATCCTCTCGGACAGGCCTGAATGAGCAGTTCTTC	CASSVAPSSRTGLNEQFF
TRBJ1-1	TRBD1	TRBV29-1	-	TGCAGCGTCGTCTCTAGGGGGCTGGGGAATCCTGAAGCTTTCTTT	CSVVSRGLGNPEAFF
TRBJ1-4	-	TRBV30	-	TGTGCCTGGAGTGTAAGGACCGAGAAACTGTTTTTT	CAWSVRTEKLFF
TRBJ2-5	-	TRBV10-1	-	TGCGCCAGCAGTGATGGGGGAAAACAAGAGACCCAGTACTTC	CASSDGGKQETQYF
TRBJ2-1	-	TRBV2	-	TGTGCCAGCAGTGAGGAGGGGAGCTCCTACAATGAGCAGTTCTTC	CASSEEGSSYNEQFF
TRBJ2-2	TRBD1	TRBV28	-	TGTGCCAGCAGTCTACCTACAGGGGGCGGCACCGGGGAGCTGTTTTTT	CASSLPTGGGTGELFF
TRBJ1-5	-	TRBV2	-	TGTGCCAGCAGTCCCCCAAGTACTAGCAATCAGCCCCAGCATTTT	CASSPPSTSNQPQHF
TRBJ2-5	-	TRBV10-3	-	TGTGCCATCGGTCCAGTCAGCCAAGAGACCCAGTACTTC	CAIGPVSQETQYF
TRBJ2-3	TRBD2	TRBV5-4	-	TGTGCCAGCAGCTTGGACCGACTAGCGGGTCCGCAGTATTTT	CASSLDRLAGPQYF
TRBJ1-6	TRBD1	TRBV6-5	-	TGTGCCAGCAGGGCGGACAGGGACTATAATTCACCCCTCCACTTT	CASRADRDYNSPLHF
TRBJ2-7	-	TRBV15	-	TGTGCCACCAGCAGAGAAACCAAGTCACTACGACAGTCATACGAGCAGTACTTC	CATSRETKSLRQSYEQYF
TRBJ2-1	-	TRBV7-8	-	TGTGCCAGCAACTCCCCCGTGGGAGAAACTTACAATGAGCAGTTCTTC	CASNSPVGETYNEQFF
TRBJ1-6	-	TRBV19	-	TGTGCCAGTAGTATTTCAGGCGTCGTTAATTCACCCCTCCACTTT	CASSISGVVNSPLHF
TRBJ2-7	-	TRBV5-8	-	TGTGCCAGCAGCTTGCGGGGAGGCTACGAGCAGTACTTC	CASSLRGGYEQYF
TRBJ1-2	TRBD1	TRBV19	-	TGTGCCAGTAGGCAGCCGGGACAGGAAAACTATGGCTACACCTTC	CASRQPGQENYGYTF
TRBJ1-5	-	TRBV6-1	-	TGTGCCAGCAGTGTAGGGAATCAGCCCCAGCATTTT	CASSVGNQPQHF
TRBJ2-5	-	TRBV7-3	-	TGTGCCAGCAGCTTAAACGCAGGGAAGGAGACCCAGTACTTC	CASSLNAGKETQYF
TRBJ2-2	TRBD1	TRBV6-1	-	TGTGCCAGCAGGGGACAGGGATTGATCACCGGGGAGCTGTTTTTT	CASRGQGLITGELFF
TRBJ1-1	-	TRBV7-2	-	TGTGCCAGCAGCCAACAGGGTTCCACTGAAGCTTTCTTT	CASSQQGSTEAFF
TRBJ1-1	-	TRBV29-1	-	TGCAGCGTTGAAGATCGGGGGGCGGCTGAAGCTTTCTTT	CSVEDRGAAEAFF
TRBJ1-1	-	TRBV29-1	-	TGCAGCGTTGAAAAAGAGGGGGACGGGGTGGGAGCTTTCTTT	CSVEKEGDGVGAFF
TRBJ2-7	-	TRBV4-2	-	TGTGCCAGCAGCCAGACAGAATTCTACGAGCAGTACTTC	CASSQTEFYEQYF
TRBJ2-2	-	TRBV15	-	TGTGCCACCAGCAGAGGGTATGAGGGACAACGGACCGGGGAGCTGTTTTTT	CATSRGYEGQRTGELFF
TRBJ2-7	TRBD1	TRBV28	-	TGTGCCAGCAGTCCCACCCGAGACAGGGGTGTTTACGAGCAGTACTTC	CASSPTRDRGVYEQYF
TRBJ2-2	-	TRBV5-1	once	TGCGCCAGCAGCTCGAGGGCCGGAACCGGGGAGCTGTTTTTT	CASSSRAGTGELFF
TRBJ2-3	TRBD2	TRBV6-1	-	TGTGCCAGCAGTGCCGAAGGGACTATCCCCACAGATACGCAGTATTTT	CASSAEGTIPTDTQYF
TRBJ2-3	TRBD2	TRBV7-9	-	TGTGCCAGCAGCTTATCTAGCGGAGGACGCACAGATACGCAGTATTTT	CASSLSSGGRTDTQYF
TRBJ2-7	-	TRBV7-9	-	TGTGCCAGCAGCTTAAGGGGGAAAGGGGGTTACGAGCAGTACTTC	CASSLRGKGGYEQYF
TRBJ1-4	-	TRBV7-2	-	TGTGCCAGCAGCCTCCGGGGCAGGGAAAAACTGTTTTTT	CASSLRGREKLFF
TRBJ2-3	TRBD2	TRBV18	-	TGTGCCAGCTCTCTCACAATAGCGGGGACCACAGATACGCAGTATTTT	CASSLTIAGTTDTQYF